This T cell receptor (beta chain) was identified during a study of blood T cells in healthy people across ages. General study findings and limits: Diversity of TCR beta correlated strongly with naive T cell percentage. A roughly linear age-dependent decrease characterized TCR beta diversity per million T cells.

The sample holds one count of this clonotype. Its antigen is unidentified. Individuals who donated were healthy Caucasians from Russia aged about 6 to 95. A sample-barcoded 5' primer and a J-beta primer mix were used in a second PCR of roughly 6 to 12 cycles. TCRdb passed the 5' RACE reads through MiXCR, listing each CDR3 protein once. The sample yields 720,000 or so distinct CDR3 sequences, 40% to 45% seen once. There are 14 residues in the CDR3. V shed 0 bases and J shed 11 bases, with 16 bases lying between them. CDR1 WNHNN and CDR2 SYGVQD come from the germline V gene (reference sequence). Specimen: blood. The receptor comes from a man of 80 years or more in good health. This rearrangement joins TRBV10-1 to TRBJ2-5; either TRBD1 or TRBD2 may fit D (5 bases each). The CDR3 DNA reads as TGCGCCAGCAGTGAGTCGGGACCCACCAATGAGCAGTACTTC. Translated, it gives CASSESGPTNEQYF.